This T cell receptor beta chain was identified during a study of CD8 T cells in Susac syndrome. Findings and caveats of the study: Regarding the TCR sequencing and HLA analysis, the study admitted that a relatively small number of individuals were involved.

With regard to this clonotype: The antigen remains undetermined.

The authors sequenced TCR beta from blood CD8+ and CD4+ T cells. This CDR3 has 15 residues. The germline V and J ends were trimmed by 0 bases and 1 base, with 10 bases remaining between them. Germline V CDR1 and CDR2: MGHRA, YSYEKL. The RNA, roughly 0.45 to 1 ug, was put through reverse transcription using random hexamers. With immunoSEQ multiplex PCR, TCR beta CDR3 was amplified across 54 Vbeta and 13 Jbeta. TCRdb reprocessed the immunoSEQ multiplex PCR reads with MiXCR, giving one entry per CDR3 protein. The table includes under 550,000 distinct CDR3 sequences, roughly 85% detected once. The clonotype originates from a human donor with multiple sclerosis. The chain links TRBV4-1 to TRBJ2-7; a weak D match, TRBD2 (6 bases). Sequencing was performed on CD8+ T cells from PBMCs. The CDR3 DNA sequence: TGCGCCAGCAGCCAAGAGCCGGGAGTGTCCTACGAGCAGTACTTC. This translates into CASSQEPGVSYEQYF.